Listed below are T cell receptor beta chains from one sample, sequenced in a study of T cells in Graves' hyperthyroidism and ophthalmopathy. From the multiplex PCR reads, TCRdb called clonotypes with MiXCR, one entry per CDR3 protein. There are 300,000 to 350,000 distinct CDR3 sequences in the sample; 21% occur only once, and 50% lies in the top ten. Sequenced material: blood. These TCRs come from a woman aged 45-59 years with Graves' hyperthyroidism. CDR3s include the opening cysteine and the closing phenylalanine or tryptophan. The D gene is left open where the match is weak. Clone size is stated in some rows and not others, as once, few, many or a class when expanded.

NA	TRBV14	TRBJ1-4	NA	CASSQVAGANEKLFF	TGTGCCAGCAGCCAAGTGGCAGGAGCTAATGAAAAACTGTTTTTT
NA	TRBV28	TRBJ1-6	many	CASSLISQVYNSPLHF	TGTGCCAGCAGTCTCATCAGTCAGGTCTATAATTCACCCCTCCACTTT
NA	TRBV2	TRBJ2-7	NA	CASSRDTANYEQYF	TGTGCCAGCAGCCGGGACACGGCAAACTACGAGCAGTACTTC
NA	TRBV5-5	TRBJ1-1	many	CASSLVFRGNTEAFF	TGTGCCAGCAGCTTGGTTTTCAGGGGTAACACTGAAGCTTTCTTT
NA	TRBV2	TRBJ1-1	many	CASSGADPPGEAFF	TGTGCCAGCAGTGGGGCGGATCCCCCCGGTGAAGCTTTCTTT
NA	TRBV3-1	TRBJ2-5	many	CASSRSEGKETQYF	TGTGCCAGCAGCCGGTCTGAGGGCAAAGAGACCCAGTACTTC
TRBD2	TRBV6-5	TRBJ2-1	many	CASSYSQGLGAYNEQFF	TGTGCCAGCAGTTACTCCCAGGGACTAGGAGCGTACAATGAGCAGTTCTTC
TRBD2	TRBV12-3/TRBV12-4	TRBJ2-1	NA	CASSLWGSGRGSYNEQFF	TGTGCCAGCAGTTTATGGGGTAGCGGGAGAGGGTCCTACAATGAGCAGTTCTTC
NA	TRBV3-1	TRBJ2-5	many	CASSQAGRQETQYF	TGTGCCAGCAGCCAAGCGGGGCGACAAGAGACCCAGTACTTC
TRBD2	TRBV6-1	TRBJ2-1	many	CASSVSSGRGSNEQFF	TGTGCCAGCAGTGTTTCTAGCGGGAGAGGATCGAATGAGCAGTTCTTC
TRBD1	TRBV30	TRBJ1-2	many	CAWSVTGGVGYTF	TGTGCCTGGAGTGTTACAGGGGGCGTTGGCTACACCTTC
NA	TRBV30	TRBJ1-1	many	CAWTPTTEAFF	TGTGCCTGGACTCCCACCACTGAAGCTTTCTTT
TRBD2	TRBV9	TRBJ2-7	NA	CASSVVAGGLDEQYF	TGTGCCAGCAGCGTAGTTGCGGGGGGACTTGACGAGCAGTACTTC